These 21 T cell receptor beta chains originate from one sample sequenced in a study of T cell responses to AZD1222 COVID-19 vaccine. Sequenced by immunoSEQ multiplex PCR; TCRdb stores in-frame clones only, minus some. The top ten clones hold 10% of a sample with more than 90,000 clones, 70% to 90% of them seen once. The sample was peripheral blood, taken 28 days after the second AZD1222 dose. Receptors originate from an adult who received the AZD1222 COVID-19 vaccine.

The chain combines TRBV5-1 with TRBJ2-2; TRBD2 aligns across 11 bases. This CDR3 contains 15 residues. Unmatched junction bases numbered 6, after V lost 6 bases and J lost 5 bases. The germline CDR1 and CDR2 sequences are SGHRS and YFSETQ. The CDR3 loop is CASTQLAGETGELFF. CDR3 bases: TGCGCCAGCACCCAACTAGCGGGGGAGACCGGGGAGCTGTTTTTT.

The chain combines TRBV4-2 with TRBJ1-1; 7 bases are a match to TRBD1. The CDR3 has 16 residues. Germline V CDR1 and CDR2: LGHNA, YNFKEQ. V shed 4 bases and J 4 bases; nucleotides not matched to a gene: 12. Written as DNA, the CDR3 is TGTGCCAGCAGCCCAACCCCTGACAGGGTCGGCACTGAAGCTTTCTTT. It encodes CASSPTPDRVGTEAFF.

J is TRBJ1-2 and V is TRBV19; D ambiguous. The length of the CDR3 is 11 residues. The germline gives CDR1 LNHDA, CDR2 SQIVND (reference sequence). Between the trimmed V and J ends, which lost 6 bases and 8 bases, there was a span of 10 bases. The CDR3 sequence: CASRREGGYTF. CDR3 bases: TGTGCCAGTAGACGGGAGGGCGGCTACACCTTC. The variable domain in full, completed from reference TRBV19 and TRBJ1-2, reads DGGITQSPKYLFRKEGQNVTLSCEQNLNHDAMYWYRQDPGQGLRLIYYSQIVNDFQKGDIAEGYSVSREKKESFPLTVTSAQKNPTAFYLCASRREGGYTFGSGTRLTVV.

The chain joins TRBV4-3 to TRBJ2-7; possibly TRBD1 for D (6 bases). The germline V gene encodes CDR1 LGHNA and CDR2 YSLEER. The CDR3 has 15 amino acids. The germline V and J ends were trimmed by 1 base and 4 bases, with 14 bases remaining between them. The CDR3 nucleotides read TGCGCCAGCAGCCAAGCCTTCGACAGGCGATACGAGCAGTACTTC. It yields the protein CASSQAFDRRYEQYF.

The chain combines TRBV18 with TRBJ2-7; TRBD2 matches 9 bases. Trimming took 0 bases from V and 2 from J; bases not matched to a gene: 5. Germline-derived CDR1 and CDR2 are KGHSH and LQKENI. The CDR3 contains 16 residues. DNA of the CDR3: TGTGCCAGCTCACCACCGCTAGCGGGATCCCCCTACGAGCAGTACTTC. Protein product: CASSPPLAGSPYEQYF.

The rearrangement uses TRBV28 and TRBJ2-2; D is uncertain. CDR3 length: 13 amino acids. Trimming took 8 bases from V and 4 from J, leaving 11 bases between them. CDR1 and CDR2 from the germline V gene are MDHEN and SYDVKM. CDR3 nucleotides: TGTGCCAGCGGCGCTCGACTCACCGGGGAGCTGTTTTTT. Its protein is CASGARLTGELFF. The whole variable domain, filled in from reference TRBV28 and TRBJ2-2, reads DVKVTQSSRYLVKRTGEKVFLECVQDMDHENMFWYRQDPGLGLRLIYFSYDVKMKEKGDIPEGYSVSREKKERFSLILESASTNQTSMYLCASGARLTGELFFGEGSRLTVL.

The rearrangement joins TRBV9 to TRBJ1-1; maybe TRBD1 (6 bases). V dropped 4 bases and J dropped 4 bases, with 14 bases sitting between them. Germline V gives CDR1 SGDLS, CDR2 YYNGEE. The CDR3 contains 14 residues. Here the CDR3 reads CASSPHRVGTEAFF. DNA of the CDR3: TGTGCCAGCAGCCCTCACAGGGTGGGCACTGAAGCTTTCTTT.

The count of this clone is one. The chain has TRBV20-1 and TRBJ2-7; D is undetermined. CDR1 DFQATT and CDR2 SNEGSKA come from the germline V gene (reference sequence). The CDR3 has 14 amino acids. V lost 6 bases, J lost 3 bases, and 18 bases lay in between. In DNA, the CDR3 is TGCAGTGCAAGTGGGCCCATAAACCTCTACGAGCAGTACTTC. The encoded protein is CSASGPINLYEQYF.

CDR3 DNA sequence: TGCGCCAGCAGCTTCCCGGGGAGCACAGATACGCAGTATTTT. Amino acids: CASSFPGSTDTQYF. This sequence joins TRBV5-1 and TRBJ2-3; D possibly corresponds to TRBD2 (5 bases). The CDR3 runs 14 residues. From germline, CDR1 is SGHRS and CDR2 YFSETQ. V gave up 2 bases and J gave up 0 bases, with 7 bases separating them.

This CDR3 is CASSPGRTNTGELFF. CDR3 sequence (DNA): TGTGCCAGCTCACCCGGACGGACGAACACCGGGGAGCTGTTTTTT. The chain couples TRBV18 to TRBJ2-2; D is ambiguous. This CDR3 comprises 15 residues. CDR1 KGHSH and CDR2 LQKENI come from the germline V gene. The V end lost 3 bases, the J end lost 0 bases, and 8 bases lay between the germline ends.

This clone was detected once. The chain combines TRBV5-1 with TRBJ1-1, with 7 nucleotides matching TRBD1. CDR1 is SGHRS and CDR2 is YFSETQ in the germline V gene. Unmatched junction bases numbered 5, after V lost 0 bases and J lost 0 bases. CDR3 length: 16 residues. This CDR3 reads CASSLGTGGMNTEAFF. The CDR3 DNA reads TGCGCCAGCAGCTTGGGGACAGGCGGCATGAACACTGAAGCTTTCTTT.

This sequence joins TRBV3-1 (or the pseudogene TRBV3-2) and TRBJ2-5, with 8 bases fitting TRBD1. The ends lost 6 bases at V and 5 bases at J; junction bases unmatched: 5. In germline, CDR1 is LGHDT, CDR2 YNNKEL (reference sequence). This CDR3 has 13 residues. The CDR3 DNA sequence: TGTGCCAGCAGTCGACAGGGGAGTGAGACCCAGTACTTC. Translation gives CASSRQGSETQYF.

This chain links TRBV7-2 with TRBJ2-3, with 9 bases identical to TRBD2. Trimming took 0 bases from V and 4 from J; bases not matched to a gene: 2. The CDR3 consists of 15 residues. Germline values: CDR1 SGHTA, CDR2 FQGNSA. In DNA form, the CDR3 reads TGTGCCAGCAGCTTAGCCCTAGCGGGATCAGATACGCAGTATTTT. Its protein is CASSLALAGSDTQYF.

CDR3 sequence: CASSTDGEKLFF. The CDR3, as DNA: TGTGCCAGCAGCACAGATGGGGAAAAACTGTTTTTT. The V call is TRBV3-1 (or the pseudogene TRBV3-2), the J call TRBJ1-4, with no clear D. Germline lookup yields CDR1 LGHDT and CDR2 YNNKEL (reference sequence). This CDR3 comprises 12 residues. Trimming took 5 bases from V and 8 from J, leaving 9 bases between them.

This chain's CDR3 is CASSSDRGVYEQYF. DNA of the CDR3: TGTGCCAGCAGTTCGGACAGGGGGGTTTACGAGCAGTACTTC. The chain recombines TRBV27 with TRBJ2-7; 10 nucleotides match TRBD1. The CDR3 extends over 14 amino acids. V lost 4 bases and J lost 4; bases outside the gene matches: 4. Germline V gene sequence: CDR1 MNHEY, CDR2 SMNVEV (reference sequence).

The rearrangement uses TRBV28 and TRBJ2-2; the match to TRBD2 covers 9 bases. J was trimmed by 5 bases and V by 7 bases; bases with no gene match: 14. This CDR3 contains 17 residues. In germline, CDR1 is MDHEN, CDR2 SYDVKM. The chain's CDR3 is CASTLGGRGYGTGELFF. The CDR3 nucleotides are TGTGCCAGCACATTGGGCGGGAGGGGTTATGGGACCGGGGAGCTGTTTTTT.

The rearrangement uses TRBV5-1 and TRBJ2-6; D unclear. Germline V gene lookup returns CDR1 SGHRS and CDR2 YFSETQ. Between the trimmed V and J ends, which lost 0 bases and 0 bases, there was a span of 7 bases. The CDR3 has 16 residues. The CDR3 region is CASSLVGVSGANVLTF. Here the CDR3 DNA reads TGCGCCAGCAGCTTGGTCGGTGTCTCTGGGGCCAACGTCCTGACTTTC. The whole variable domain, remainder taken from reference TRBV5-1 and TRBJ2-6, is KAGVTQTPRYLIKTRGQQVTLSCSPISGHRSVSWYQQTPGQGLQFLFEYFSETQRNKGNFPGRFSGRQFSNSRSEMNVSTLELGDSALYLCASSLVGVSGANVLTFGAGSRLTVL.

This clone was found a few times. The CDR3: CASNPNGAWETQYF. The CDR3 region has the DNA TGTGCCAGCAACCCTAATGGGGCCTGGGAGACCCAGTACTTC. The V call is TRBV7-2, the J call TRBJ2-5, with a weak D call TRBD1 (5 bases). The germline gives CDR1 SGHTA, CDR2 FQGNSA. Trimming removed 7 bases at V and 5 bases at J, with 17 bases between. The CDR3 length is 14 residues.

This clone appeared a single time. The chain carries TRBV2 and TRBJ1-2, with TRBD1 matching 7 bases. CDR3 length: 16 amino acids. Germline V lookup: CDR1 SNHLY, CDR2 FYNNEI. V was pared by 4 bases and J by 3 bases, with 11 bases of the junction left unmatched. The CDR3 sequence: CASSVHRGLSDYGYTF. The CDR3 DNA reads TGTGCCAGCAGTGTCCACAGGGGATTGAGTGACTATGGCTACACCTTC. Looking up the rest from reference TRBV2 and TRBJ1-2 gives the full variable domain: EPEVTQTPSHQVTQMGQEVILRCVPISNHLYFYWYRQILGQKVEFLVSFYNNEISEKSEIFDDQFSVERPDGSNFTLKIRSTKLEDSAMYFCASSVHRGLSDYGYTFGSGTRLTVV.

In DNA, the CDR3 is TGTGCCAGCAGCGAGATTGCCGGGACAGGGAGGTCCCACGAGCAGTACTTC. This codes for CASSEIAGTGRSHEQYF. The rearrangement links TRBV21-1 to TRBJ2-7; TRBD1, the D gene given by the table, was not confirmed from the DNA. TRBV21-1 is a known pseudogene. The CDR3 loop spans 17 amino acids.

This clone was observed a single time. The chain is built from TRBV7-2 and TRBJ2-7; D unresolved. The CDR3 runs 11 residues. Germline values: CDR1 SGHTA, CDR2 FQGNSA. The germline V and J ends were trimmed by 5 bases and 9 bases, with 11 bases remaining between them. In DNA, the CDR3 is TGTGCCAGCAGCCCAGGACCGGGGCAGTACTTC. This encodes CASSPGPGQYF.